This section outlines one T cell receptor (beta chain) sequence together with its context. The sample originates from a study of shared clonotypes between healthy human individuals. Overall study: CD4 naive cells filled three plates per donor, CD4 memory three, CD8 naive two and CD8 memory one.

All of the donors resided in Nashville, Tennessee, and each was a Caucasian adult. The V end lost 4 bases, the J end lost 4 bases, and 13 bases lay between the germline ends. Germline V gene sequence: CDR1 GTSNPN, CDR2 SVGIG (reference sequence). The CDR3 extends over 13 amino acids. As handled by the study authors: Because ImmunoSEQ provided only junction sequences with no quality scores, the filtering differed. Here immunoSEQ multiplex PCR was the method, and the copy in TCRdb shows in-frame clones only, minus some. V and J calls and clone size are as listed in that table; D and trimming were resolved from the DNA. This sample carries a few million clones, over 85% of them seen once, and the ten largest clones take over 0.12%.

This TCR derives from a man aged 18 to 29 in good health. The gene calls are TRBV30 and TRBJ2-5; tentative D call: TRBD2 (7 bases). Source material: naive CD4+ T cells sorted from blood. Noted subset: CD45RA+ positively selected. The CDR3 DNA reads TGTGCCTGGATGCTGGGGGGGGCAGAGACCCAGTACTTC. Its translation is CAWMLGGAETQYF.